This T cell receptor beta chain was sequenced for a study of blood T cell repertoires in COVID-19. Study-wide background: The study drew acute and convalescent COVID-19 samples from the United States, Italy and Spain. Sources were T cells, B-cell-depleted T cells, or PBMCs; the material itself was cDNA or gDNA.

Study processing details: Estimated nucleated cell counts came from reference gene primer amplification. Method: immunoSEQ multiplex PCR; TCRdb's copy keeps in-frame clones and lacks some. V, J and clone size are those of that table, while D and trimming were read from the DNA. The sample carries under 100,000 clones, about four fifths recorded once. This CDR3 spans 15 amino acids. Germline trimming cut 2 bases from V and 4 bases from J; bases unmatched to any gene: 3. This clone was picked up one time. The material sequenced was peripheral blood. The chain recombines TRBV5-3 with TRBJ2-3; 11 nucleotides align to TRBD1. TRBV5-3 is an open reading frame, and its role is uncertain. The TCR was taken from a woman aged 40 to 50 with active or convalescent COVID-19. CDR3 sequence reads: CARSFLGQGADTQYF. CDR3 sequence (DNA): TGTGCCAGAAGCTTTCTGGGACAGGGGGCAGATACGCAGTATTTT.